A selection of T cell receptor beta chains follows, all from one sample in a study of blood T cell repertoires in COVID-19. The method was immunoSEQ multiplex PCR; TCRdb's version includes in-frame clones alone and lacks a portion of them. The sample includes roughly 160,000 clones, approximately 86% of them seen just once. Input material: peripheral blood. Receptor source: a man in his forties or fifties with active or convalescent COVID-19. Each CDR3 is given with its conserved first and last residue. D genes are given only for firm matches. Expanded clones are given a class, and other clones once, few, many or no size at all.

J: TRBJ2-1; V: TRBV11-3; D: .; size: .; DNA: TGTGCCAGCAGCTTTAGCGGAGAACTTTACAATGAGCAGTTCTTC; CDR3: CASSFSGELYNEQFF
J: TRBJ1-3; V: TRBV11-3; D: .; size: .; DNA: TGTGCCAGCAGCTTAGGGGAGAGAAACACCATATATTTT; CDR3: CASSLGERNTIYF
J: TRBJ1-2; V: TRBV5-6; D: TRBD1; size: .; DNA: TGTGCCAGCAGCTTGGCCGGACAGGGCAGTGGCTATGGCTACACCTTC; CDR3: CASSLAGQGSGYGYTF
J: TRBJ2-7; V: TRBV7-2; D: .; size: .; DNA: TGTGCCAGCAGCTTAGACGCGGGACTCACCTACGAGCAGTACTTC; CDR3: CASSLDAGLTYEQYF
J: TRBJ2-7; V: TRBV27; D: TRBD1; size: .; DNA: TGTGCCAGCGCAAAAAACTTAGGGGGCGTAGCCTACGAGCAGTACTTC; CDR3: CASAKNLGGVAYEQYF
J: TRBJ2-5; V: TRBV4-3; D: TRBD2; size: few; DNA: TGCGCCAGCAGCCAAGGAACGGGGGGACAAGAGACCCAGTACTTC; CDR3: CASSQGTGGQETQYF
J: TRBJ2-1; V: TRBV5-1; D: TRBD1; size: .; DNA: TGCGCCAGCAGCCCCACAGGGGGTGAGCAGTTCTTC; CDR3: CASSPTGGEQFF
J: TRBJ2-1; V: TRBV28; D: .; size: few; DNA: TGTGCCAGCAGTTTATTGGGAGCTGACAATGAGCAGTTCTTC; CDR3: CASSLLGADNEQFF
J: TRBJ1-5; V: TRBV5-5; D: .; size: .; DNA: TGTGCCAGCAGCTTGTCGAGGGGCAATCAGCCCCAGCATTTT; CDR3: CASSLSRGNQPQHF
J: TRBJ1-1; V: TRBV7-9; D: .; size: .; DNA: TGTGCCACCCTTATGGAGGATGCGTCCTCGGCTTTCTTT; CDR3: CATLMEDASSAFF
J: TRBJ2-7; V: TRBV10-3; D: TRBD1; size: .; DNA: TGTGCCATCAGCGGACAGGGGGCAAAGTCCTACGAGCAGTACTTC; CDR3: CAISGQGAKSYEQYF
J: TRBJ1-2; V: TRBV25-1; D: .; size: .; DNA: TGTGCCAGCAGCCTAGGGAGGGGATTAAGTGGCTACACCTTC; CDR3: CASSLGRGLSGYTF
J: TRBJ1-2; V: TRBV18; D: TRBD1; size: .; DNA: TGTGCCAGCTCACCGGACAGGGTAAACTATGGCTACACCTTC; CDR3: CASSPDRVNYGYTF
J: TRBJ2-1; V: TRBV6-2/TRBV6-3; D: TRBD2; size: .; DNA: TGTGCCAGCAGTTGGGCTAGCGGGAGCTTGGGGAATGAGCAGTTCTTC; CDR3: CASSWASGSLGNEQFF
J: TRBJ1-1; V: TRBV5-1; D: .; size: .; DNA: TGCGCCAGCAGCGGGGAGGGGTTAGGGACTGAAGCTTTCTTT; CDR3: CASSGEGLGTEAFF
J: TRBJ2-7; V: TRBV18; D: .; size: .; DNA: TGTGCCAGCTCACCAAACGCAGGTACCTACGAGCAGTACTTC; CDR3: CASSPNAGTYEQYF
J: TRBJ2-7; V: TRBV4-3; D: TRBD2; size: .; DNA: TGCGCCAGCAGCGTGCGGGAGGGTTACGAGCAGTACTTC; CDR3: CASSVREGYEQYF
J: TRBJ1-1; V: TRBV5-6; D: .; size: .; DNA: TGTGCCACTCGACGTGGGGGCCGGAACACTGAAGCTTTCTTT; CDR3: CATRRGGRNTEAFF
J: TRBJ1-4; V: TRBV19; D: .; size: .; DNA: TGTGCCAGTAGCGCCCGGGGGTCGGCCCTCGGTGAAAAACTGTTTTTT; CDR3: CASSARGSALGEKLFF
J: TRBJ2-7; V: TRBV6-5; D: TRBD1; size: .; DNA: TGTGCCAGCAGCCTGGACAGGTTGGCCATCTACGAGCAGTACTTC; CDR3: CASSLDRLAIYEQYF
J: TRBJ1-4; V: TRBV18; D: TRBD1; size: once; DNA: TGTGCCAGCTCACCATCTGGGACAGGGGATGAAAAACTGTTTTTT; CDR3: CASSPSGTGDEKLFF
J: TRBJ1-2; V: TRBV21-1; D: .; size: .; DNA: TGTGCCAGCAGCAAAGAGGCGGAAAACTATGGCTACACCTTC; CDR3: CASSKEAENYGYTF
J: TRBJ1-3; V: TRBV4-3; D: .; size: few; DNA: TGCGCCAGCAGCCAAGATCTATATCGCGCCCTAGGAAACACCATATATTTT; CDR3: CASSQDLYRALGNTIYF
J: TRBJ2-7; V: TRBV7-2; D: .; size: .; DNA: TGTGCCAGCAGCTTAGGGAGGGGTTCGCTCGAGCAGTACTTC; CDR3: CASSLGRGSLEQYF
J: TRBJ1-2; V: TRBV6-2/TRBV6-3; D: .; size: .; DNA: TGTGCCAGCAGCGAGGGACAAAGCTATGGCTACACCTTC; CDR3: CASSEGQSYGYTF
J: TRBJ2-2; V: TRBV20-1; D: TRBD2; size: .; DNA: TGCAGTGCTAGTTGGACTAGTGGGAGGGCCGGGGAGCTGTTTTTT; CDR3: CSASWTSGRAGELFF
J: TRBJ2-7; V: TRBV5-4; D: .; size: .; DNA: TGTGCCAGCAGCTCCCGGGACACCACCTACGAGCAGTACTTC; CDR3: CASSSRDTTYEQYF
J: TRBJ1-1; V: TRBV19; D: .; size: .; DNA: TGTGCCAGTATCCCCATCCCCCGTCTCGGGGACACTGAAGCTTTCTTT; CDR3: CASIPIPRLGDTEAFF
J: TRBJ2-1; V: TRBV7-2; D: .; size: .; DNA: TGTGCCAGCAGCAAATTAGCGGAGGCCTCTCCATACAATGAGCAGTTCTTC; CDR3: CASSKLAEASPYNEQFF
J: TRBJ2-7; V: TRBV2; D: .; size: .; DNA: TGTGCCAGCAGTAGGGGTGGTACCTACGAGCAGTACTTC; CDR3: CASSRGGTYEQYF
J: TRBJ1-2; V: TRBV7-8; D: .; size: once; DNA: TGTGCCAGCAGCTTGGGCAGCTGGGGCTACACCTTC; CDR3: CASSLGSWGYTF
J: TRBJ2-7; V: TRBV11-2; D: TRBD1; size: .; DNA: TGTGCCAGCAGCCTTTTGGGACAGGGGGCCTACGAGCAGTACTTC; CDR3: CASSLLGQGAYEQYF
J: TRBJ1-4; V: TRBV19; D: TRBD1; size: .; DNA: TGTGCCAGTAGTCAATCAAACAGGGGTGAAAAACTGTTTTTT; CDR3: CASSQSNRGEKLFF
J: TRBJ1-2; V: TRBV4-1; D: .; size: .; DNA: TGCGCCAGCAGCCAAGATGGGGTGGGAGGTGGCTACACCTTC; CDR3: CASSQDGVGGGYTF
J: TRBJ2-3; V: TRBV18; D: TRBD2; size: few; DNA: TGTGCCAGCTCACCACAGAGTCAAAGACTAGCGGGAGGGCAGTATTTT; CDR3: CASSPQSQRLAGGQYF
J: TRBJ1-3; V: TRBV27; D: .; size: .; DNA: TGTGCCAGCAGTTTAGCCGGGGTCTCTGGAAACACCATATATTTT; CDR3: CASSLAGVSGNTIYF
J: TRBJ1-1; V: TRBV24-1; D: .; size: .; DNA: TGTGCCACCAGCTCGGGGGTCGACACTGAAGCTTTCTTT; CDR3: CATSSGVDTEAFF
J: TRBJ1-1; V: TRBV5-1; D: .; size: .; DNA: TGCGCCAGCACACAACGGGATTCGAACACTGAAGCTTTCTTT; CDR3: CASTQRDSNTEAFF
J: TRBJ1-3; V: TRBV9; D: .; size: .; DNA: TGTGCCAGCAGCGCCGTGAGCGGGGGAAACACCATATATTTT; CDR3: CASSAVSGGNTIYF
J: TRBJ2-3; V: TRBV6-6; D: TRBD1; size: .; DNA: TGTGCCAGCAGTCACCGGGGGACAGGGGGCCCCACAGATACGCAGTATTTT; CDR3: CASSHRGTGGPTDTQYF
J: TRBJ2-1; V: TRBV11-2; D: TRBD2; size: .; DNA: TGTGCCAGCAGCTGGGGGACTAGCGCCCGGACCGAGCAGTTCTTC; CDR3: CASSWGTSARTEQFF
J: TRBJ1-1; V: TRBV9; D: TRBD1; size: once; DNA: TGTGCCGCAGGGACAGGGATGAACACTGAAGCTTTCTTT; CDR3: CAAGTGMNTEAFF
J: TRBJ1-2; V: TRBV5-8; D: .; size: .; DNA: TGTGCCAGCAGCTTAGATCAGTACTATGGCTACACCTTC; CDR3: CASSLDQYYGYTF
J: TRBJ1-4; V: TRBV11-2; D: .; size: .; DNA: TGTGCCAGCAGCTTAGATAATTGGGGAGCCGGGGGAGAAAAACTGTTTTTT; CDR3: CASSLDNWGAGGEKLFF
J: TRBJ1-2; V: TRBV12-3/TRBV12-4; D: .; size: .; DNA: TGTGCCAGCAGCCGCAGGGTACTCTATGGCTACACCTTC; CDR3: CASSRRVLYGYTF
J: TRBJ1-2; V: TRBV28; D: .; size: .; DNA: TGTGCCAGCAGGTCGGACGGGGGCTATGGCTACACCTTC; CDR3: CASRSDGGYGYTF
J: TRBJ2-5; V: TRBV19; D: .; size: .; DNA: TGTGCCAGTGAGGGGCGCGGGGGCGGGCTTCAAGAGACCCAGTACTTC; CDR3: CASEGRGGGLQETQYF
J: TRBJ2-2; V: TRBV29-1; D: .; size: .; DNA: TGCAGCGTCCGCACCGGGACTGGGAACACCGGGGAGCTGTTTTTT; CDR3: CSVRTGTGNTGELFF
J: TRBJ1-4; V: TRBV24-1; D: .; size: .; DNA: TGTGCCACCTTCGGGTTGGCAGCGCGGAAACTGTTTTTT; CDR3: CATFGLAARKLFF
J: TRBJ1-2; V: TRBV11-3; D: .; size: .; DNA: TGTGCCAGCAGCTTAGGCGGGACGGGGGCTAACTATGGCTACACCTTC; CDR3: CASSLGGTGANYGYTF